This is a list of T cell receptor beta chains from one sample in a study of T cell repertoires in cytomegalovirus infection. MiXCR, run by TCRdb on the reads, gives a single entry per CDR3 protein. The sample carries around 230,000 distinct CDR3 sequences, 6.5% recorded once. The sequencing input was PBMCs. These receptors were collected from a human donor in good health (CMV status not recorded). Some clones in this sample may be carry-over from other donors' samples. The CDR3 runs from the conserved cysteine through the conserved F or W. Fields, in order: V gene, CDR3 protein.

>TRBV29-1
CSVVRGRETQYF
>TRBV2
CASSEAGQVTGELFF
>TRBV4-3
CASSQDWRQFEAFF
>TRBV2
CASLKTGGQPQHF
>TRBV6-6
CASSGRQITLDSPLHF
>TRBV7-8
CASSSRGPDPQETQYF
>TRBV19
CASTGTAYGYTF
>TRBV5-6
CASSPIDYATGELFF
>TRBV6-6
CASSFRQGGEAFF
>TRBV15
CATSRRLAGPSTDTQYF
>TRBV28
CASSFRLGTDTQYF
>TRBV28
CASRDRDHTDRLAKNIQYF
>TRBV20-1
CSAHRQSTDTQYF
>TRBV20-1
CSVRDPFNEKLFF
>TRBV7-3
CASSLGDREETQYF
>TRBV30
CAWRALPSDTEAFF
>TRBV20-1
CSAPGDRGFYEQYF
>TRBV12-3/TRBV12-4
CASRSLKFDGTEAFF
>TRBV20-1
CSASASGVSGYTF
>TRBV20-1
CSARQDGNTEAFF
>TRBV7-2
CASSLYNTLHGYTF
>TRBV19
CASTTSEGPEQYF